The entry that follows covers one TCR beta chain sequence. The V gene lost 4 bases and the J gene lost 4 bases, with 8 bases spanning the gap. CDR1 and CDR2 (germline): SGHDT, YYEEEE. The CDR3 is made up of 12 amino acids. The source of the sample is a study of blood T cell repertoires in COVID-19. Background on the study: The United States, Italy and Spain provided the acute and convalescent COVID-19 samples. T cells, B-cell-depleted T cells, or PBMCs provided the cDNA or gDNA that served as material.

Authors' processing steps: How many nucleated cells were present was estimated from reference gene primer amplification. Clones were sequenced by immunoSEQ multiplex PCR, and TCRdb holds only the in-frame ones, with some missing. V and J calls and clone size are as listed in that table; D and trimming were resolved from the DNA. The sample lists about 59,000 clones, approximately 80% occurring once. This sequence was found in a man aged 55-75 years with acute or convalescent COVID-19. The V call is TRBV5-6, the J call TRBJ2-5, with D unresolved. Sequencing was done on a sample of peripheral blood. CDR3 loop: CASSIRRETQYF. For the CDR3, the DNA is TGTGCCAGCAGCATTAGGAGAGAGACCCAGTACTTC.